A single sample gave rise to the 2 T cell receptor beta chains below, sequenced in a study of T cell clones after liver transplantation. Clones were read by immunoSEQ multiplex PCR, and TCRdb kept only the in-frame ones, dropping some. The sample comprises about 80,000 clones, around four fifths of which are singletons, and 0.45% to 0.6% rests with the top ten. The starting material was CD4+ T cells from blood, obtained around 42 months after liver transplant. The receptors come from a human patient who received a liver transplant. Some T cells may be the graft donor's.

The chain is built from TRBV28 and TRBJ1-2, with D perhaps TRBD1 (5 bases). The CDR3 runs to 12 residues. Germline CDR1 and CDR2: MDHEN and SYDVKM. With 1 base removed from V and 8 bases from J, the gap between germline ends came to 8 bases. This CDR3 is CASSLFQGGYTF. The CDR3 DNA follows: TGTGCCAGCAGTTTATTCCAGGGAGGCTACACCTTC.

The V and J genes are TRBV30 and TRBJ1-5; TRBD1 might be the D (5 bases). The germline V and J ends were trimmed by 5 bases and 6 bases, with 17 bases remaining between them. The CDR3 runs to 14 residues. Germline lookup yields CDR1 GTSNPN and CDR2 SVGIG (reference sequence). CDR3 region: CAWDRSGTGQPQHF. For the CDR3, the DNA is TGTGCCTGGGACCGCTCAGGGACGGGTCAGCCCCAGCATTTT.